The 28 T cell receptor beta chains below come from one sample, sequenced in a study of blood T cell repertoires in COVID-19. The data were produced by immunoSEQ multiplex PCR, yet TCRdb's version contains in-frame clones alone and is incomplete. The repertoire holds fewer than 30,000 clones, with about 88% as singletons. Sequencing was done on a sample of peripheral blood. The source of these receptors is a human donor in a cohort sampled during active COVID-19.

The gene calls are TRBV27 and TRBJ1-1; the D gene is possibly TRBD1 (6 bases). The V gene lost 8 bases and the J gene lost 2 bases, with 15 bases spanning the gap. The CDR3 totals 14 residues. Germline loops: CDR1 MNHEY, CDR2 SMNVEV (reference sequence). The CDR3 is CASSRGAVNTEAFF. The DNA of the CDR3 is TGTGCCAGCTCGCGGGGGGCTGTAAACACTGAAGCTTTCTTT.

The chain combines TRBV30 with TRBJ2-7, with TRBD1 as a possible D gene (6 bases). The CDR3 consists of 16 residues. Germline V CDR1 and CDR2: GTSNPN, SVGIG (reference sequence). With 0 bases removed from V and 6 bases from J, the gap between germline ends came to 21 bases. CDR3 region: CAWSVPRGLVSLEQYF. The DNA for the CDR3 is TGTGCCTGGAGTGTACCCAGGGGTTTAGTATCGCTCGAGCAGTACTTC.

The chain is built from TRBV6-1 and TRBJ1-5; no firm D call. Looked up from germline, CDR1 is MNHNS and CDR2 is SASEGT. CDR3 length: 13 residues. V gave up 2 bases and J gave up 1 base, with 3 bases separating them. CDR3 amino acids: CASSEQSNQPQHF. The CDR3 DNA reads TGTGCCAGCAGTGAACAAAGCAATCAGCCCCAGCATTTT.

This sequence joins TRBV6-2 or TRBV6-3 and TRBJ2-2; D not resolved. The germline CDR1 and CDR2 sequences are MNHEY and SVGEGT. The length of the CDR3 is 13 residues. V was clipped by 1 base and J by 5 bases, with 5 bases between them. As DNA, the CDR3 is TGTGCCAGCAGTTACTACTCGACCGGGGAGCTGTTTTTT. It codes for CASSYYSTGELFF.

The chain couples TRBV5-6 to TRBJ1-1; TRBD1 agrees at 8 bases. J lost 3 bases, V lost 1 base, and 5 bases had no gene match. Per the germline V gene, CDR1 is SGHDT and CDR2 is YYEEEE. CDR3 length: 15 residues. CDR3 coding DNA: TGTGCCAGCAGCTTGTTCCAGGGGGCGGACACTGAAGCTTTCTTT. It is translated as CASSLFQGADTEAFF.

The J gene is TRBJ2-2, the V gene TRBV4-2; D gene unclear. The CDR3 contains 14 residues. Germline lookup yields CDR1 LGHNA and CDR2 YNFKEQ. Trimming stripped 0 bases from V and 4 bases from J, with 6 bases between. This chain's CDR3 is CASSQDRGTGELFF. As DNA, the CDR3 is TGTGCCAGCAGCCAAGATAGAGGCACCGGGGAGCTGTTTTTT.

The chain combines TRBV3-1 (or the pseudogene TRBV3-2) with TRBJ2-1; D is perhaps TRBD2 (6 bases). Germline-derived CDR1 and CDR2 are LGHDT and YNNKEL (reference sequence). The CDR3 sequence is 11 residues long. V shed 3 bases and J shed 10 bases, with 7 bases lying between them. CDR3 coding DNA: TGTGCCAGCAGCCACGGAGGGGAGCAGTTCTTC. Its protein is CASSHGGEQFF.

This chain joins TRBV27 and TRBJ2-7, with 7 bases identical to TRBD2. The V gene end was trimmed by 6 bases and the J gene end by 1 base; junction bases not matched to a gene: 3. Germline V gives CDR1 MNHEY, CDR2 SMNVEV (reference sequence). This CDR3 spans 13 amino acids. The CDR3 DNA reads as TGTGCCAGCAGATTAGCGGGTTCCTACGAGCAGTACTTC. This translates into CASRLAGSYEQYF.

The rearrangement uses TRBV5-1 and TRBJ2-3; TRBD1 aligns across 9 bases. Germline V lookup: CDR1 SGHRS, CDR2 YFSETQ. The CDR3 is 17 residues long. After removal of 3 bases from V and 2 bases from J, the junction contained 10 bases not matched to a gene. Here the CDR3 reads CASSSSGQGRVTDTQYF. The CDR3 bases are TGCGCCAGCAGCTCATCGGGACAGGGTAGGGTCACAGATACGCAGTATTTT.

This chain links TRBV20-1 with TRBJ2-3, with 10 bases matching TRBD1. The CDR3 contains 14 residues. Germline CDR1 DFQATT, CDR2 SNEGSKA (reference sequence). The ends lost 3 bases at V and 3 bases at J; junction bases unmatched: 3. CDR3 coding DNA: TGCAGTGCTAGTGGGACAGGGGATACAGATACGCAGTATTTT. Translated, it gives CSASGTGDTDTQYF.

V is TRBV6-1 and J is TRBJ1-3; 7 nucleotides match TRBD1. The CDR3 consists of 17 residues. The junction had 6 bases not matched to a gene; V was cut back by 1 base and J by 0 bases. Germline V gives CDR1 MNHNS, CDR2 SASEGT. The CDR3 protein is CASSEGLGQSSGNTIYF. The CDR3 region has the DNA TGTGCCAGCAGTGAAGGACTGGGACAGAGCTCTGGAAACACCATATATTTT.

This chain joins TRBV2 and TRBJ1-2; D ambiguous. From germline, CDR1 is SNHLY and CDR2 FYNNEI. The CDR3 covers 15 residues. Trimming pared 1 base from V and 1 base from J, leaving 10 bases between. The CDR3 protein is CASSEEEASNYGYTF. CDR3 sequence (DNA): TGTGCCAGCAGTGAAGAGGAGGCAAGTAACTATGGCTACACCTTC.

The V gene is TRBV9, the J gene TRBJ2-1; 8 nucleotides line up with TRBD2. The CDR3 sequence is 15 residues long. J lost 8 bases, V lost 4 bases, and 11 bases had no gene match. Germline values: CDR1 SGDLS, CDR2 YYNGEE. The CDR3 DNA reads as TGTGCCAGCAGCCCCCAGAGCGGGAGTGGCTATGAGCAGTTCTTC. It translates to CASSPQSGSGYEQFF. The full variable domain, its missing parts supplied by reference TRBV9 and TRBJ2-1, is DSGVTQTPKHLITATGQRVTLRCSPRSGDLSVYWYQQSLDQGLQFLIQYYNGEERAKGNILERFSAQQFPDLHSELNLSSLELGDSALYFCASSPQSGSGYEQFFGPGTRLTVL.

The chain joins TRBV6-5 to TRBJ2-3, with D perhaps TRBD2 (6 bases). Germline V gene lookup returns CDR1 MNHEY and CDR2 SVGAGI. The CDR3 is made up of 14 amino acids. V was cut by 11 bases and J by 6 bases, with 21 bases left in between. The CDR3: CASRSSGAPDTQYF. The CDR3 nucleotides are TGTGCCTCCCGATCTTCGGGAGCTCCTGATACGCAGTATTTT.

The CDR3 sequence: CASISERLSSGANVLTF. CDR3 coding DNA: TGTGCCAGCATCTCCGAGAGGCTTAGCTCTGGGGCCAACGTCCTGACTTTC. The chain joins TRBV5-6 to TRBJ2-6; D not resolved. In germline, CDR1 is SGHDT, CDR2 YYEEEE. The CDR3 totals 17 residues. Between the trimmed V and J ends, which lost 6 bases and 0 bases, there was a span of 16 bases.

This chain links TRBV14 with TRBJ2-7; TRBD2 matches 8 bases. With 4 bases clipped from V and 5 bases from J, the junction kept 7 bases outside the gene matches. This CDR3 has 14 residues. From germline, CDR1 is SGHDN and CDR2 FVKESK. CDR3 nucleotide sequence: TGTGCCAGCAGCCCGTCCGGGACTAGAAACGAGCAGTACTTC. Protein product: CASSPSGTRNEQYF.

The chain has TRBV10-3 and TRBJ1-5; TRBD1 aligns across 8 bases. Germline loops: CDR1 ENHRY, CDR2 SYGVKD. V gave up 5 bases and J gave up 5 bases; unmatched junction bases: 5. This CDR3 region has 14 residues. This CDR3 reads CAISRAGGDQPQHF. CDR3 DNA: TGTGCCATCAGTAGGGCAGGGGGCGATCAGCCCCAGCATTTT.

This clone was found once. This rearrangement joins TRBV2 to TRBJ2-7; 7 bases fit TRBD1. The CDR3 has 12 amino acids. Germline trimming cut 6 bases from V and 4 bases from J; bases unmatched to any gene: 3. Germline-derived CDR1 and CDR2 are SNHLY and FYNNEI. The CDR3 DNA reads TGTGCCAGCAGACAGGGGTCTTACGAGCAGTACTTC. Translating it yields CASRQGSYEQYF.

This chain uses TRBV4-1 with TRBJ2-6; 7 bases match TRBD1. With V trimmed by 2 bases and J by 2 bases, 12 bases remained unmatched. Germline assignment: CDR1 MGHRA and CDR2 YSYEKL. The CDR3 runs to 19 residues. The CDR3 nucleotides are TGCGCCAGCAGCCAACCTACAGGGGCCGTTGTGCCTGGGGCCAACGTCCTGACTTTC. Protein product: CASSQPTGAVVPGANVLTF.

In its sample, this clone was seen once. The gene calls are TRBV19 and TRBJ1-2, with D perhaps matching TRBD1 (6 bases). Germline V gene data show CDR1 as LNHDA and CDR2 as SQIVND (reference sequence). V gave up 7 bases and J gave up 0 bases, with 15 bases separating them. The CDR3 is 15 residues long. CDR3 residues: CASNTGSGANYGYTF. The CDR3 DNA follows: TGTGCCAGTAATACAGGGTCCGGGGCTAACTATGGCTACACCTTC.

The chain employs TRBV20-1 and TRBJ2-7; D uncertain. This CDR3 has 11 amino acids. Trimming left V 3 bases short and J 9 bases short, with 12 bases between. CDR1 is DFQATT, CDR2 SNEGSKA, per germline (reference sequence). CDR3 residues: CSASVLTSQYF. CDR3 DNA: TGCAGTGCTAGTGTACTTACTTCGCAGTACTTC.

This clone showed up just once. The CDR3 nucleotides read TGCGCCAGCAGCGATTTAAGCGGGAGTTACGAGCAGTACTTC. It specifies CASSDLSGSYEQYF. The rearrangement joins TRBV5-1 to TRBJ2-7, with TRBD2 identical over 8 bases. With V trimmed by 4 bases and J by 4 bases, 7 bases remained unmatched. CDR3 length: 14 residues. Germline lookup yields CDR1 SGHRS and CDR2 YFSETQ.

The rearrangement links TRBV5-8 to TRBJ1-1; 11 nucleotides align to TRBD1. V lost 3 bases, J lost 5 bases, and 12 bases stayed unmatched. CDR1 SGHTS and CDR2 YDEGEE come from the germline V gene. This CDR3 spans 17 amino acids. CDR3 in DNA: TGTGCCAGCAGCTCAACTAAAAAGGGACAGGGGGGAACTGAAGCTTTCTTT. This gives the protein CASSSTKKGQGGTEAFF.

V gene TRBV9 combines with J gene TRBJ1-2; TRBD1 agrees at 7 bases. The CDR3 totals 12 residues. The junction had 6 bases not matched to a gene; V was cut back by 5 bases and J by 8 bases. Germline-derived CDR1 and CDR2 are SGDLS and YYNGEE. This chain's CDR3 is CASSVTGAGYTF. The DNA for the CDR3 is TGTGCCAGCAGTGTCACAGGGGCCGGCTACACCTTC.

CDR3 coding DNA: TGTGCCAGCAGTGAACATCAGGGTTCGGGCACTGAAGCTTTCTTT. Its protein is CASSEHQGSGTEAFF. This chain connects TRBV6-1 to TRBJ1-1; D perhaps matches TRBD1 (5 bases). The CDR3 has 15 amino acids. Germline V CDR1 and CDR2: MNHNS, SASEGT. V lost 2 bases to trimming and J lost 4 bases, with 14 bases between them.

This chain connects TRBV5-1 to TRBJ2-2, with a weak D call TRBD2 (6 bases). Germline loops: CDR1 SGHRS, CDR2 YFSETQ. The CDR3 is 17 residues long. Between the trimmed V and J ends, which lost 3 bases and 1 base, there was a span of 16 bases. CDR3 sequence reads: CASSSIGLGGNTGELFF. In nucleotides, the CDR3 is TGCGCCAGCAGCTCGATCGGCTTGGGAGGGAACACCGGGGAGCTGTTTTTT.

The rearrangement joins TRBV2 to TRBJ2-3, with TRBD2 matching over 7 bases. The CDR3 is 15 residues long. The germline V gene has CDR1 SNHLY and CDR2 FYNNEI. V was clipped by 4 bases and J by 4 bases; unmatched bases: 8. DNA for the CDR3: TGTGCCAGCAGTGCGTGGGACTACCGTGCAGATACGCAGTATTTT. This encodes CASSAWDYRADTQYF.

The table lists this clone with a count of one. The CDR3 loop reads CASSVTGIGSEQYF. CDR3 DNA sequence: TGTGCCAGCAGCGTCACCGGGATAGGTTCCGAGCAGTACTTC. The V gene is TRBV9, the J gene TRBJ2-7; D may be TRBD2 (5 bases). Trimming cost V 2 bases and J 6 bases, with 15 bases left between them. CDR1 SGDLS and CDR2 YYNGEE come from the germline V gene. The CDR3 spans 14 residues.